The rows below give T cell receptor beta chains drawn from one sample of a study of cytomegalovirus exposure and HLA in healthy donors. Some clones are missing from TCRdb's copy, which holds only in-frame ones; the method was immunoSEQ multiplex PCR. The sample has around 200,000 clones, around 84% seen once. The specimen sequenced was PBMCs. All receptors derive from a woman aged 45-65 years in good health and CMV-seropositive. CDR3s include the opening cysteine and the closing phenylalanine or tryptophan. D genes are given only for firm matches. A clone size is listed for some rows: how often the clone was seen (once, few, many), or a class if it is expanded.

>12|TRBV18|few|-|TRBJ2-7
TGTGCCAGCTCACTACAGGGCTACGAGCAGTACTTC
CASSLQGYEQYF
>15|TRBV18|-|TRBD2|TRBJ2-7
TGTGCCAGCTCACCCGGGCTAGCGGCATCCTACGAGCAGTACTTC
CASSPGLAASYEQYF
>13|TRBV19|-|-|TRBJ1-5
TGTGCCAGTCAGGCCAGGAGCAATCAGCCCCAGCATTTT
CASQARSNQPQHF
>11|TRBV5-1|-|-|TRBJ2-1
TGCGCCAGCAGCTCGGAGGAAGGGCAGTTCTTC
CASSSEEGQFF
>13|TRBV7-6|-|-|TRBJ2-2
TGTGCCAGCAGCTTAGGAGGCAGCGGGGAGCTGTTTTTT
CASSLGGSGELFF
>13|TRBV29-1|-|-|TRBJ1-2
TGCAGCGTTGATGACAGGTGGAGCAATGGCTACACCTTC
CSVDDRWSNGYTF
>16|TRBV6-5|once|TRBD1|TRBJ2-5
TGTGCCAGCAGTTATACACAGGGGAGTATGGTAGAGACCCAGTACTTC
CASSYTQGSMVETQYF
>11|TRBV28|once|TRBD1|TRBJ2-7
TGTGCCACCTCGGGACAGTACGAGCAGTACTTC
CATSGQYEQYF
>15|TRBV7-9|-|-|TRBJ2-3
TGTGCCAGCAGCTTAAATTCGGGGAGCACAGATACGCAGTATTTT
CASSLNSGSTDTQYF
>18|TRBV5-1|-|TRBD1|TRBJ1-1
TGCGCCAGCAGCTTGCGCGGACAGGGGCGGATTTTCAACACTGAAGCTTTCTTT
CASSLRGQGRIFNTEAFF
>15|TRBV6-6|-|TRBD2|TRBJ2-2
TGTGCCAGCGCTGGTAGCGGGGTGTCAACGGGGGAGCTGTTTTTT
CASAGSGVSTGELFF
>15|TRBV11-3|-|-|TRBJ2-3
TGTGCCAGCAGCTTAGTTAGTCCGCCGATAGATACGCAGTATTTT
CASSLVSPPIDTQYF
>15|TRBV6-4|-|TRBD1|TRBJ1-2
TGTGCCAGCAGTGAGACAGCGACAGGGGCCTATGGCTACACCTTC
CASSETATGAYGYTF
>16|TRBV7-9|-|-|TRBJ1-3
TGTGCCAGCAGCGCCACCGGGTCGAGCTCTGGAAACACCATATATTTT
CASSATGSSSGNTIYF
>15|TRBV5-6|-|TRBD2|TRBJ2-5
TGTGCCAGCAGCTTGAGGGGCGGGGGGGCGCAGACCCAGTACTTC
CASSLRGGGAQTQYF
>15|TRBV7-3|-|TRBD1|TRBJ2-1
TGTGCCAGCAGCCGGTCCCAAGGACAGGACAATGAGCAGTTCTTC
CASSRSQGQDNEQFF
>14|TRBV28|-|-|TRBJ1-1
TGTGCCAGCACCCTTGGGGGCCCTAACACTGAAGCTTTCTTT
CASTLGGPNTEAFF
>13|TRBV2|-|TRBD1|TRBJ1-2
TGTGCCAGCGATCGGGGACAGGGGAATGGCTACACCTTC
CASDRGQGNGYTF
>12|TRBV7-9|-|TRBD1|TRBJ1-2
TGTTCCAGCAGCCATGTTACAGGGGCTACGGCCTTC
CSSSHVTGATAF
>16|TRBV23-1|-|-|TRBJ1-5
TGCGCCAGCAGTCAAGACAGACTCTATAGCAATCAGCCCCAGCATTTT
CASSQDRLYSNQPQHF
>13|TRBV10-2|-|-|TRBJ1-5
TGCGCCACCTCAGGGTCTATCAATCAGCCCCAGCATTTT
CATSGSINQPQHF
>18|TRBV7-4|-|-|TRBJ2-2
TGTGCCAGCAGTCCCTCGGCCAAGTTGGAGGGCGGACACCGGGGAGCTGTTTTT
CASSPSAKLEGGHRGAVF
>13|TRBV5-4|-|-|TRBJ1-1
TGTGCCAGCAGCGCCGTTGGGGGGTCTGAAGCTTTCTTT
CASSAVGGSEAFF
>14|TRBV6-6|-|TRBD1|TRBJ1-2
TGTGCCAGCAGAAAACGGGACAGGGGTTGGGGCTACACCTTC
CASRKRDRGWGYTF
>14|TRBV5-1|-|-|TRBJ2-1
TGCGCCAGCAGCCCCCTGGACTATAACAATGAGCAGTTCTTC
CASSPLDYNNEQFF
>14|TRBV9|-|TRBD2|TRBJ2-2
TGTGCCAGCACTAGCGGGGGGTCCACCGGGGAGCTGTTTTTT
CASTSGGSTGELFF
>14|TRBV6-5|-|-|TRBJ2-7
TGTGCCAGCAGTGGCCAAAGGAGCTCCTACGAGCAGTACTTC
CASSGQRSSYEQYF
>13|TRBV15|-|-|TRBJ2-2
TGTGCCACCGGGACATCGAACACCGGGGAGCTGTTTTTT
CATGTSNTGELFF
>14|TRBV28|few|TRBD1|TRBJ1-1
TGTGCCAGCAGGCCCACCGGGACAGGGGACGTTGCTTTCTTT
CASRPTGTGDVAFF
>15|TRBV6-5|-|-|TRBJ2-2
TGTGCCAGCAGCCCAAACACGCAAAACACCGGGGAGCTGTTTTTT
CASSPNTQNTGELFF
>14|TRBV29-1|-|TRBD1|TRBJ1-2
TGCAGCGCCGACACGGGGACAGGGGGCGGTGGCTACACCTTC
CSADTGTGGGGYTF
>16|TRBV14|-|TRBD1|TRBJ2-5
TGTGCCAGCAGCCAAGCGGGGACAGGGGTACGAGAGACCCAGTACTTC
CASSQAGTGVRETQYF
>17|TRBV9|once|TRBD2|TRBJ2-5
TGTGCCAGCAGCGCCGCGACTAGCGGGGGACCCCAAGAGACCCAGTACTTC
CASSAATSGGPQETQYF
>15|TRBV7-2|-|TRBD2|TRBJ2-1
TGTGCCAGCAGCTTAGGAAGCGGGGGGTACAATGAGCAGTTCTTC
CASSLGSGGYNEQFF
>13|TRBV11-2|-|-|TRBJ2-7
TGTGCCAGCAGTCCCGACAGGTACCACGAGCAGTACTTC
CASSPDRYHEQYF
>16|TRBV4-2|-|TRBD2|TRBJ2-3
TGTGCCAGCAGCCAAATACAGCGGGGGGCCACAGATACGCAGTATTTT
CASSQIQRGATDTQYF
>18|TRBV12-5|-|-|TRBJ2-7
TGTGCTAGTGGTTTGGTAGTCTGGGGCAAAGAAATCTCCTACGAGCAGTACTTC
CASGLVVWGKEISYEQYF
>16|TRBV4-3|-|TRBD1|TRBJ1-3
TGCGCCAGCAGCCAAGGAATACAGGGGAACGGAAACACCATATATTTT
CASSQGIQGNGNTIYF